The clone carrying this TCR beta chain appeared many times. TCRdb fed the reads into MiXCR, producing one record per CDR3 protein. The sample records around 450,000 distinct CDR3 sequences, roughly 12% being singletons. This record comes from a study of T cell repertoires in cytomegalovirus infection. The overall study: Public signatures in TCR beta pointed to CMV infection and matching HLA type.

Germline V gene lookup returns CDR1 SGHNT and CDR2 YYREEE (reference sequence). The ends lost 1 base at V and 5 bases at J; junction bases unmatched: 5. The length of the CDR3 is 15 residues. The receptor was derived from a human donor in good health (CMV status not recorded). Some clones in this sample may be carry-over from other donors' samples. J is TRBJ2-1 and V is TRBV5-4; TRBD2 aligns across 8 bases. The sequenced sample consisted of PBMCs. CDR3 in DNA: TGTGCCAGCAGCTTGAAGCGGGAGAAGCACAATGAGCAGTTCTTC. Translation gives CASSLKREKHNEQFF.